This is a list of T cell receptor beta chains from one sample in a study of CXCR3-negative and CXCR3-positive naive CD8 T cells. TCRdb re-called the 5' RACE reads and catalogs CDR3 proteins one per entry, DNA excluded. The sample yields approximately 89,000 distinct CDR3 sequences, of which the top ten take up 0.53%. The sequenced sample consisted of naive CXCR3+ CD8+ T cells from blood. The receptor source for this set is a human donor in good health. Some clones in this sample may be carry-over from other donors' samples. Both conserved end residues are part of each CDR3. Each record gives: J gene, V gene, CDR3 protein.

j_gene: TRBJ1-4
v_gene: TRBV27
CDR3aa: CASSDLRVLNEKLFF

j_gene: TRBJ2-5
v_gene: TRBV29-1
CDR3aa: CSVDGLTGSEETQYF

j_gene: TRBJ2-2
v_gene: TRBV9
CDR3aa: CASSVRDRVDTGELFF

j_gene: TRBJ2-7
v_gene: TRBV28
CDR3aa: CASSPTTGYEQYF

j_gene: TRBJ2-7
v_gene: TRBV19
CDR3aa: CASSFYLGNEQYF

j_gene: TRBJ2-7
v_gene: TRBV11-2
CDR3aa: CASSAGLAGGRAYEQYF

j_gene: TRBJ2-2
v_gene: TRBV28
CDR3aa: CASSFMGRTNTGELFF

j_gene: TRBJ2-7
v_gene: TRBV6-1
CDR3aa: CASKNIAYEQYF

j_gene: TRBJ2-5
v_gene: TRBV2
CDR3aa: CARDGYLQETQYF

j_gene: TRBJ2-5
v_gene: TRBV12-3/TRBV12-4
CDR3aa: CASIQSGGQETQYF

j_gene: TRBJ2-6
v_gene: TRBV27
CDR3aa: CASTHTGFPSGANVLTF

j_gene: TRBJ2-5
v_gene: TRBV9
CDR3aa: CASSVESSGQETQYF

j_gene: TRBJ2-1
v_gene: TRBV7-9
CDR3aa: CATLAGSYNEQFF

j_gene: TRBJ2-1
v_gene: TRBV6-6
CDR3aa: CASSYSRNHPSGGASYNEQFF

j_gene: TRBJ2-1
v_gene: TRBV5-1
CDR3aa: CASSLTSGSKNEQFF

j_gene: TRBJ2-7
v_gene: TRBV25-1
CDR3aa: CASSESYEQYF

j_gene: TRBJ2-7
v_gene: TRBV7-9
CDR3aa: CASSFEGGYEQYF

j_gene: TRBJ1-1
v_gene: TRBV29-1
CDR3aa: CSVQLNTEAFF

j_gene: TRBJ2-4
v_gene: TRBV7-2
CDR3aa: CASSSPGQPQNIQYF

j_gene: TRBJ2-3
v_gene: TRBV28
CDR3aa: CASSFLVEEVDTQYF

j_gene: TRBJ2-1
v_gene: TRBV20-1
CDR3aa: CSARGLAGDNEQFF

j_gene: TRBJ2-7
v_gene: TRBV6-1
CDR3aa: CASRTSGTGGGEQYF

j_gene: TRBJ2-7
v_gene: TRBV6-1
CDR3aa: CASSERTSGSSGEQYF

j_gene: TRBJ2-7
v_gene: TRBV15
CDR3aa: CATSSAPGTAYEQYF

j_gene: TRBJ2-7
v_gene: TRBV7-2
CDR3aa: CASSLIGQGSSYEQYF

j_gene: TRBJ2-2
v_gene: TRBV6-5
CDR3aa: CASSYSNGVGELFF

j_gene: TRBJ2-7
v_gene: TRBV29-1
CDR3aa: CSVEVSYQGASYEQYF

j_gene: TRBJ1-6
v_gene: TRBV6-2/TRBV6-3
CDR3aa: CASSYDQGYGSPLHF

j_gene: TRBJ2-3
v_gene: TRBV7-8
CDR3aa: CASSQLSGTYTDTQYF

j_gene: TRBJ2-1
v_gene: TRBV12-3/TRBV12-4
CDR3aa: CASSDGANEQFF

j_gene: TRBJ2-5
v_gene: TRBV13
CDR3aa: CASRVSQETQYF

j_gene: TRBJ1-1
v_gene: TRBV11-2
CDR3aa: CASTFAGTGGTEAFF

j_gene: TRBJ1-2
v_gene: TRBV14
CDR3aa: CASSPYTPRQGQNYGYTF

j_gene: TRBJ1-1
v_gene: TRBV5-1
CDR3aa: CASSLGQGRTEAFF

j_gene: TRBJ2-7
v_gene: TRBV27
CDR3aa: CASSLWADDEQYF

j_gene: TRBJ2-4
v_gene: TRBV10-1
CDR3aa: CASSEETLGDIQYF

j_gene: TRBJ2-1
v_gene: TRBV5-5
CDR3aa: CASSPEWSPTNEQFF

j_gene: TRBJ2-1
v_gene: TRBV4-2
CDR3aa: CASSQEGTGPLWNEQFF

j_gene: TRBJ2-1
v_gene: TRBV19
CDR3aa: CASWGQGLHNEQFF

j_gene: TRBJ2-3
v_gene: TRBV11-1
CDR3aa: CASSRWDRATDTQYF

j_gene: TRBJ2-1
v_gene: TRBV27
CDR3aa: CASSAPRDRGYNEQFF

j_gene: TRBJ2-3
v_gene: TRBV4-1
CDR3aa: CASSQEGRGDTQYF

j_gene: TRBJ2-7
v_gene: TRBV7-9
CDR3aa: CASRSPSGGDEQYF

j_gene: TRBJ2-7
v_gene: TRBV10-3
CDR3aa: CATHNSYEQYF

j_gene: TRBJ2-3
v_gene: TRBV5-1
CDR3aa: CASSLYPGGASTDTQYF

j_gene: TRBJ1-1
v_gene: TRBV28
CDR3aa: CASSHRSGLHTEAFF